These T cell receptor beta chains were read from a single sample in a study of blood T cell repertoires in COVID-19. Using immunoSEQ multiplex PCR, the repertoire was profiled, and TCRdb retains in-frame clones only, with some absent. The sample has about 150,000 clones, 76% seen once. Material for sequencing was peripheral blood. These receptors were collected from a woman of 80 years or more with acute or convalescent COVID-19. Each CDR3 is given with its conserved first and last residue. The order of the fields is V gene, D gene, J gene, CDR3 length, clone size, CDR3 DNA, CDR3 protein. A D gene is named only where the DNA matches it firmly. Clone size, where shown, is once, few, many, or a class for clones that have expanded.

TRBV29-1	-	TRBJ1-1	13	few	TGCAGCGTTGAAAGGAGTTCGGAAACTGAAGCTTTCTTT	CSVERSSETEAFF
TRBV5-6	-	TRBJ1-2	13	-	TGTGCCAGCAGCAAAGAGAGAAACTATGGCTACACCTTC	CASSKERNYGYTF
TRBV19	-	TRBJ1-2	14	-	TGTGCCAGCACAAACTCTCAGGGTCTCGGTGGCTACACCTTC	CASTNSQGLGGYTF
TRBV10-3	-	TRBJ2-7	14	-	TGTGCCATCAGTGAGTCTAGCGGCTCCTACGAGCAGTACTTC	CAISESSGSYEQYF
TRBV5-8	TRBD1	TRBJ2-7	15	-	TGTGCCAGCAGCCCTAACAGGGGGGTCTCCTACGAGCAGTACTTC	CASSPNRGVSYEQYF
TRBV2	-	TRBJ1-6	14	-	TGTGCCATTTTAACGGGACACCTTAATTCACCCCTCCACTTT	CAILTGHLNSPLHF
TRBV6-2/TRBV6-3	TRBD2	TRBJ2-1	18	-	TGTGCCAGCAGTTACCCCACTAGCGGGGGGGCCTGGATGAATGAGCAGTTCTTC	CASSYPTSGGAWMNEQFF
TRBV18	TRBD1	TRBJ2-2	16	-	TGTGCCAGCTCCCCGACCGGGACAGACAACACCGGGGAGCTGTTTTTT	CASSPTGTDNTGELFF
TRBV23-1	TRBD1	TRBJ1-1	20	once	TGCGCCAGCAGTCAACTAGGTGGCTCGGGACAGGGGTCTCTAGGGACTGAAGCTTTCTTT	CASSQLGGSGQGSLGTEAFF
TRBV30	TRBD1	TRBJ2-2	13	-	TGTGCCTGGGGGACAGAGAACACCGGGGAGCTGTTTTTT	CAWGTENTGELFF
TRBV6-1	TRBD1	TRBJ2-6	16	once	TGTGCCAGCAGTCAAGGACAGGCCGCTGGGGCCAACGTCCTGACTTTC	CASSQGQAAGANVLTF
TRBV7-9	-	TRBJ2-7	14	once	TGTGCCAGCAGCTTAGGGCAAGTCTCCTACGAGCAGTACTTC	CASSLGQVSYEQYF
TRBV6-4	-	TRBJ2-2	14	-	TGTGCCAGCAGCTCAGATTTTGCCCCCGGGGAGCTGTTTTTT	CASSSDFAPGELFF
TRBV19	TRBD1	TRBJ2-7	14	-	TGTGCCAGTATCCGGACAGGGAGAGACTACGAGCAGTACTTC	CASIRTGRDYEQYF
TRBV3-1/TRBV3-2	-	TRBJ1-4	16	-	TGTGCCAGCAGCCCAAGGGAGGGGAGTGCCGCTGAAAAACTGTTTTTT	CASSPREGSAAEKLFF
TRBV3-1/TRBV3-2	TRBD1	TRBJ2-1	15	few	TGTGCCAGCAGCCACGAAGGAAAGGGGGCATGGGAGCAGTTCTTC	CASSHEGKGAWEQFF
TRBV3-1/TRBV3-2	-	TRBJ1-2	15	-	TGTGCCAGCAGCCAAGTTTTCCCGGACAAACATGGCTACACCTTC	CASSQVFPDKHGYTF